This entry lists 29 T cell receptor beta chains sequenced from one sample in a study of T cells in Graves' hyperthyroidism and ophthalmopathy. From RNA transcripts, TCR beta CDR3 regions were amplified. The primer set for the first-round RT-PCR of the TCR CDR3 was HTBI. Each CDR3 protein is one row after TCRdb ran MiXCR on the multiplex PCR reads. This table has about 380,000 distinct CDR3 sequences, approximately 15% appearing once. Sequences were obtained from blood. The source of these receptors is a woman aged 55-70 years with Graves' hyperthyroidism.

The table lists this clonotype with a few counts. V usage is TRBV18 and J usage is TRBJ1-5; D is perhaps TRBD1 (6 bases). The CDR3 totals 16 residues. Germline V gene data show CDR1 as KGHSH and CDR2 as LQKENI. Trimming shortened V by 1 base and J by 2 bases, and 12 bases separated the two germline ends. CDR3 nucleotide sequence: TGTGCCAGCTCACCACAATCAGGGGTACGCAATCAGCCCCAGCATTTT. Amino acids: CASSPQSGVRNQPQHF.

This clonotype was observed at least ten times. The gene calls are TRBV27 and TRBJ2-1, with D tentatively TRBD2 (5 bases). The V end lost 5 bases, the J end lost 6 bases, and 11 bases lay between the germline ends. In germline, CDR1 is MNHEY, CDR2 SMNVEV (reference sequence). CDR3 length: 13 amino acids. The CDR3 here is CASSGGLRNEQFF. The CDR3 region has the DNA TGTGCCAGCAGTGGTGGACTGCGCAATGAGCAGTTCTTC.

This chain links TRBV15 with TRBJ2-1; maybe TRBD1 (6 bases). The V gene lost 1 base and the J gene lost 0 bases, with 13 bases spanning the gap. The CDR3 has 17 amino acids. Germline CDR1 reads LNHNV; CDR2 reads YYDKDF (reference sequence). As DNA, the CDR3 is TGTGCCACCAGCAGAGCGGGGCAGGGGAGCTCCTACAATGAGCAGTTCTTC. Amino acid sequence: CATSRAGQGSSYNEQFF.

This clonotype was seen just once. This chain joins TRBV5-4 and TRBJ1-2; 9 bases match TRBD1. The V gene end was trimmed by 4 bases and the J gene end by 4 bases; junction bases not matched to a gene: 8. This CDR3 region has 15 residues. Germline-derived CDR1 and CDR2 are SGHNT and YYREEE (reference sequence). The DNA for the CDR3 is TGTGCCAGCAGCGGTACAGGGGGCGATGCCTATGGCTACACCTTC. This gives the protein CASSGTGGDAYGYTF.

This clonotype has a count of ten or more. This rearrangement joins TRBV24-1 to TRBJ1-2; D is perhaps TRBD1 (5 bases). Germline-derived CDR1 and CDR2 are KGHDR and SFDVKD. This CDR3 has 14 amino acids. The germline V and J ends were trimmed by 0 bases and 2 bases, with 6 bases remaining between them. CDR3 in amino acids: CATSDLAGNYGYTF. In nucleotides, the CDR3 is TGTGCCACCAGTGATTTGGCAGGGAACTATGGCTACACCTTC.

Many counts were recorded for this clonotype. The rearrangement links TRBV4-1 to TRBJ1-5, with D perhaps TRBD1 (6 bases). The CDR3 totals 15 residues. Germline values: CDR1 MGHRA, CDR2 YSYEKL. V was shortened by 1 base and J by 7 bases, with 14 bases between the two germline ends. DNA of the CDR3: TGCGCCAGCAGCCAAGCCGAACAGGGCTCCCAGCCCCAGCATTTT. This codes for CASSQAEQGSQPQHF.

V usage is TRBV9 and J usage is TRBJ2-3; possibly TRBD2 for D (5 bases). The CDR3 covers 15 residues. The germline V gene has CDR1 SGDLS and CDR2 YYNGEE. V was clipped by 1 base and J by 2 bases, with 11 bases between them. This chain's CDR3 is CASSVSGLITDTQYF. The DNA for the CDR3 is TGTGCCAGCAGCGTATCCGGACTCATCACAGATACGCAGTATTTT.

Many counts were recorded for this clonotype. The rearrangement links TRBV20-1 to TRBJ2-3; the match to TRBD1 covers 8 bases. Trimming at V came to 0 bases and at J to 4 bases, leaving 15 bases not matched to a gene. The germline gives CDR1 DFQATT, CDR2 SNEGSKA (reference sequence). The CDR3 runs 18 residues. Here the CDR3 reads CSAREGQGRTWPSDTQYF. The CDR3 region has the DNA TGCAGTGCTAGAGAAGGACAGGGCCGGACTTGGCCATCAGATACGCAGTATTTT.

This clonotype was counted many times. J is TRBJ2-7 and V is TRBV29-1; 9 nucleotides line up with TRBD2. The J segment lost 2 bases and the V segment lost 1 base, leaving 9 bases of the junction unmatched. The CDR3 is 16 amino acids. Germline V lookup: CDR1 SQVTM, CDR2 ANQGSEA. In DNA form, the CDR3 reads TGCAGCGTTGAAGGTCCTAGCGGGGACATTACCTACGAGCAGTACTTC. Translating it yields CSVEGPSGDITYEQYF.

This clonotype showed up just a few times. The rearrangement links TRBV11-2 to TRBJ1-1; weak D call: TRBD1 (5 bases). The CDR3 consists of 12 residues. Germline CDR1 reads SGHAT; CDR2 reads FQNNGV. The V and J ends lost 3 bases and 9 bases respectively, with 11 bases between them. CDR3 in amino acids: CASSFGGVKAFF. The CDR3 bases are TGTGCCAGCAGCTTTGGGGGGGTAAAAGCTTTCTTT.

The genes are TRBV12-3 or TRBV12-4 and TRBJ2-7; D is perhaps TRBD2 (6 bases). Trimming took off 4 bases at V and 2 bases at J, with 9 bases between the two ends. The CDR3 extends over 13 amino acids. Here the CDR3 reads CASSWDFPYEQYF. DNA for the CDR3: TGTGCCAGCAGTTGGGACTTTCCCTACGAGCAGTACTTC.

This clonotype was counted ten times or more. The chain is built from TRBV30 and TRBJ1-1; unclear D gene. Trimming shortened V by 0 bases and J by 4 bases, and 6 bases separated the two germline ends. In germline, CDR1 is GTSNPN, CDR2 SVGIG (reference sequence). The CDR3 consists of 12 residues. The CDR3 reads CAWSVPGTEAFF. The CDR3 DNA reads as TGTGCCTGGAGTGTCCCAGGCACTGAAGCTTTCTTT.

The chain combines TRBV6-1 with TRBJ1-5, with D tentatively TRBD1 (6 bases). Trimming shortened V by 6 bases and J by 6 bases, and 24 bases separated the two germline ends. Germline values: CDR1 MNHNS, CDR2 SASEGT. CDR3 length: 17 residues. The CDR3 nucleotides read TGTGCCAGCAGCACAGGATCCCAGGGCGGGGGCACTCAGCCCCAGCATTTT. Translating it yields CASSTGSQGGGTQPQHF.

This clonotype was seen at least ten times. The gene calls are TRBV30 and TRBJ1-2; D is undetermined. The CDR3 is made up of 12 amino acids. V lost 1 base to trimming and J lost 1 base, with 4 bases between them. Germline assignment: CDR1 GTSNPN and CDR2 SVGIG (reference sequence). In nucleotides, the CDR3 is TGTGCCTGGAGTGGACGTAACTATGGCTACACCTTC. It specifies CAWSGRNYGYTF.

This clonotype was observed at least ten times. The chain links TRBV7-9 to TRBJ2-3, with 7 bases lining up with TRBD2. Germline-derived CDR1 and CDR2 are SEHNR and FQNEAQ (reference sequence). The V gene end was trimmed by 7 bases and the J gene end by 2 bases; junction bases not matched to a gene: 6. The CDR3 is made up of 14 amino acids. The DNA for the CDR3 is TGTGCCAGCATGGAGCGGGGCACCACAGATACGCAGTATTTT. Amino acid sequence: CASMERGTTDTQYF.

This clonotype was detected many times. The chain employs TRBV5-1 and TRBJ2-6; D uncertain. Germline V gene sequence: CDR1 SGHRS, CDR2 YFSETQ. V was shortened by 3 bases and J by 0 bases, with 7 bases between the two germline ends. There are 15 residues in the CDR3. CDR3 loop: CASSSAYSGANVLTF. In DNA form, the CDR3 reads TGCGCCAGCAGCTCAGCGTACTCTGGGGCCAACGTCCTGACTTTC.

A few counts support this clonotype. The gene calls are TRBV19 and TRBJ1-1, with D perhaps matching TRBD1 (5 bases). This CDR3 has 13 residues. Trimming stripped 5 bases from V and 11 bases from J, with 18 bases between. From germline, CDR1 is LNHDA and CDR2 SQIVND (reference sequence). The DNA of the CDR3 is TGTGCCAGTAGTGCAACCCGGGGCGAATCGGCTTTCTTT. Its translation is CASSATRGESAFF.

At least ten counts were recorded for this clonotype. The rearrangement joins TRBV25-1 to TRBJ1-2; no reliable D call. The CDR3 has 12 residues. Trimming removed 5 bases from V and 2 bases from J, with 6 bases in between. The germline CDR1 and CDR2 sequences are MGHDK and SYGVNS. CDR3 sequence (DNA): TGTGCCAGCAGTCGGTGGAACTATGGCTACACCTTC. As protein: CASSRWNYGYTF.

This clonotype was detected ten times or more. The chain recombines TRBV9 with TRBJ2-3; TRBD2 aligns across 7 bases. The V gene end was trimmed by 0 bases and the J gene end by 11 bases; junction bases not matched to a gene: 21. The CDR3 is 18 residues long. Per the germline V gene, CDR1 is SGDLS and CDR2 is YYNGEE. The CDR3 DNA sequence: TGTGCCAGCAGCGTAGATATCGCCCCCGGTGGAGGCGGCGGGAGGCAGTATTTT. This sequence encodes CASSVDIAPGGGGGRQYF.

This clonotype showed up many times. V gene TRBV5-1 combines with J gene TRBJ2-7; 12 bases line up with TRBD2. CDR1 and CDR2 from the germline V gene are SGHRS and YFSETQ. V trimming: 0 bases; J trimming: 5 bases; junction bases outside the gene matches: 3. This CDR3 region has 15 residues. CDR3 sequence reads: CASSLGLAGANEQYF. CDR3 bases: TGCGCCAGCAGCTTGGGACTAGCGGGAGCCAACGAGCAGTACTTC.

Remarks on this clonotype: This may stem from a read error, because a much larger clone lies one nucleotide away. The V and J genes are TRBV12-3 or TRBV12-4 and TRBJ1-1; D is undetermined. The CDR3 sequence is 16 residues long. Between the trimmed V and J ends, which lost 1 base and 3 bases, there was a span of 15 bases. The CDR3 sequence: CASSLVPPQPDTEAFF. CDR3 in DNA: TGTGCCAGCAGTTTAGTCCCCCCCCAGCCGGACACTGAAGCTTTCTTT.

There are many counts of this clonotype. In nucleotides, the CDR3 is TGTGCCAGCAGCCAAGCTTCTAGCGGGAGTTACGAGCAGTACTTC. It encodes CASSQASSGSYEQYF. This rearrangement joins TRBV3-1 to TRBJ2-7; 10 nucleotides match TRBD2. Losses at the gene ends were 1 base for V and 4 bases for J; bases not matched to a gene: 4. Germline V gene lookup returns CDR1 LGHDT and CDR2 YNNKEL (reference sequence). The CDR3 covers 15 residues.

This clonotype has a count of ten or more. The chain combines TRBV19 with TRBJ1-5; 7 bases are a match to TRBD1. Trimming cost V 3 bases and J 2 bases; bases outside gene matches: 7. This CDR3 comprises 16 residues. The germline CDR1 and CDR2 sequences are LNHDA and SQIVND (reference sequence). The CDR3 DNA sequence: TGTGCCAGTAGTATTCACGACAGGGAGGGCAATCAGCCCCAGCATTTT. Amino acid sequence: CASSIHDREGNQPQHF.

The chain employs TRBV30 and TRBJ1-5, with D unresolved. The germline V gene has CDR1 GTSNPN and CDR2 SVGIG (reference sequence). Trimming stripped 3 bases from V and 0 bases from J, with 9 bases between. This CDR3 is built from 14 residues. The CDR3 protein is CAWRAGHSNQPQHF. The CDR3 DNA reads TGTGCCTGGAGGGCGGGTCATAGCAATCAGCCCCAGCATTTT.

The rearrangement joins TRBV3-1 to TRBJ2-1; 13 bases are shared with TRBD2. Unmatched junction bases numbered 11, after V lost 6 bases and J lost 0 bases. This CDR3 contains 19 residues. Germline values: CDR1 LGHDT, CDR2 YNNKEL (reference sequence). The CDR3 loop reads CASSEMGLAGLSSYNEQFF. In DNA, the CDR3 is TGTGCCAGCAGTGAAATGGGACTAGCGGGGTTAAGCTCCTACAATGAGCAGTTCTTC.

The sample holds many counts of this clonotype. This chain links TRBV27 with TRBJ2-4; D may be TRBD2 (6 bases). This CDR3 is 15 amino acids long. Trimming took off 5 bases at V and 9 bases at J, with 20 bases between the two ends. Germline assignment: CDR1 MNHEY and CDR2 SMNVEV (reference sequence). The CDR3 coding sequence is TGTGCCAGCAGTACTCGAGCAAAGGGAGGTGGCATTCAGTACTTC. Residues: CASSTRAKGGGIQYF.

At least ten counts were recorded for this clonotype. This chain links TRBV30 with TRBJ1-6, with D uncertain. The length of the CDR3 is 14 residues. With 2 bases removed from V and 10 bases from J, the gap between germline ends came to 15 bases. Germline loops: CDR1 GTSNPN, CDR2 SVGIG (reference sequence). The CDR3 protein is CAWSPLSRSSPLHF. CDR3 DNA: TGTGCCTGGAGTCCTCTCTCTCGGTCGTCACCCCTCCACTTT.

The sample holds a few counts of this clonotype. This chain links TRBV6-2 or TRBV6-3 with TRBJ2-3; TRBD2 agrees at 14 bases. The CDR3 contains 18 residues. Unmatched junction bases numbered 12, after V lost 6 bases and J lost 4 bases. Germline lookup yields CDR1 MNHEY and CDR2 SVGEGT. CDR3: CASRRIKRTSGRSDTQYF. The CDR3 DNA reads TGTGCCAGCAGACGAATAAAACGGACTAGCGGGAGGTCAGATACGCAGTATTTT.

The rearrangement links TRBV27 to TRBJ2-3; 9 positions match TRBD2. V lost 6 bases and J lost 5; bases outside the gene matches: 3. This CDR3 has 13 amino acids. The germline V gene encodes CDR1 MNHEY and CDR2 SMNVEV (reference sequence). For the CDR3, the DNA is TGTGCCAGCAGCTTACTAGCGGGAGATACGCAGTATTTT. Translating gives CASSLLAGDTQYF.